The rows below give T cell receptor beta chains drawn from one sample of a study of shared clonotypes between healthy human individuals. The method was immunoSEQ multiplex PCR; TCRdb's version includes in-frame clones alone and lacks a portion of them. The table includes approximately 2,300,000 clones, around 90% detected once. The sequenced material came from naive CD4+ T cells from PBMCs. Receptors originate from a man aged 18 to 30 in good health. Some clones in this sample may be carry-over from other donors' samples. CDR3s include the opening cysteine and the closing phenylalanine or tryptophan.

CASSQAQQIFQETQYF	TRBV14	TRBJ2-5
CASSQTTGGRYEQYF	TRBV18	TRBJ2-7
CASSLGDREQETQYF	TRBV5-1	TRBJ2-5
CASSYARLQGWNEQFF	TRBV6-5	TRBJ2-1
CASSYDSNSPLHF	TRBV6-5	TRBJ1-6
CASSSKEDPTDTQYF	TRBV7-3	TRBJ2-3
CASSWGGSSGYTF	TRBV5-1	TRBJ1-2
CASSLVGIGYTF	TRBV7-9	TRBJ1-2
CASSVVERGGELFF	TRBV5-6	TRBJ2-2
CASSSGQAYGYTF	TRBV27	TRBJ1-2
CASSLGQNEAFF	TRBV28	TRBJ1-1
CASSLAIGAYEQYF	TRBV7-3	TRBJ2-7
CASSTRDGNTEAFF	TRBV6-1	TRBJ1-1
CASSSLGTGVYGYTF	TRBV28	TRBJ1-2
CASSPQVALGYTF	TRBV6-5	TRBJ1-2
CASSYLRDGYTF	TRBV6-6	TRBJ1-2
CASSVAGSETQYF	TRBV11-2	TRBJ2-5
CASSLGGAREQFF	TRBV5-4	TRBJ2-1
CASSPMWGAMNTEAFF	TRBV18	TRBJ1-1
CASSLSGPAYNEQFF	TRBV5-1	TRBJ2-1
CASSLKGPETQYF	TRBV5-4	TRBJ2-5
CASSSREGPLKDGYTF	TRBV7-6	TRBJ1-2
CASSLGLAGVGELFF	TRBV11-2	TRBJ2-2
CATSRDTNEKLFF	TRBV15	TRBJ1-4
CASRKAGGPETQYF	TRBV27	TRBJ2-5
CASGQVDSEKLFF	TRBV4-1	TRBJ1-4
CASRSGVTNNEQFF	TRBV28	TRBJ2-1
CASSLGNTYEQYF	TRBV14	TRBJ2-7
CASTWDVAGQIYEQYF	TRBV28	TRBJ2-7